This is a list of T cell receptor beta chains from one sample in a study of cytomegalovirus exposure and HLA in healthy donors. The repertoire was sequenced with immunoSEQ multiplex PCR; TCRdb's copy has only in-frame clones and lacks some. The sample has 45,000 to 70,000 clones; roughly 90% are singletons. Input material: PBMCs. The receptors here all came from a man between 18 and 29 years old in good health and CMV-seronegative. CDR3s include the opening cysteine and the closing phenylalanine or tryptophan. The order of the fields is D gene, V gene, clone size, J gene, CDR3 protein, CDR3 DNA. D genes are given only for firm matches. The size field is filled for only some rows; it gives once, few, many or a size class.

D: TRBD1
V: TRBV6-1
size: -
J: TRBJ2-7
CDR3: CASRGRDRGLDEQYF
DNA: TGTGCCAGCAGGGGACGGGACAGGGGTTTAGACGAGCAGTACTTC

D: -
V: TRBV28
size: -
J: TRBJ1-4
CDR3: CASSSGGEKLFF
DNA: TGTGCCAGCAGTTCCGGGGGGGAAAAACTGTTTTTT

D: -
V: TRBV5-1
size: -
J: TRBJ1-4
CDR3: CASSLAGRGEKLFF
DNA: TGCGCCAGCAGCTTGGCGGGGCGGGGTGAAAAACTGTTTTTT

D: -
V: TRBV18
size: -
J: TRBJ2-5
CDR3: CASSPRLSGDETQYF
DNA: TGTGCCAGCTCACCAAGGTTATCGGGGGACGAGACCCAGTACTTC

D: TRBD1
V: TRBV7-8
size: -
J: TRBJ2-5
CDR3: CASSLPDRDETQYF
DNA: TGTGCCAGCAGCTTACCTGACAGGGATGAGACCCAGTACTTC

D: TRBD2
V: TRBV11-2
size: -
J: TRBJ2-7
CDR3: CASSPRTLSGSYEQYF
DNA: TGTGCCAGCAGCCCCCGTACTCTAAGCGGGAGTTACGAGCAGTACTTC

D: -
V: TRBV7-2
size: -
J: TRBJ2-1
CDR3: CASSTSNEQFF
DNA: TGTGCCAGCAGCACGAGCAATGAGCAGTTCTTC

D: -
V: TRBV18
size: -
J: TRBJ1-1
CDR3: CASSPDPGWRGTEAFF
DNA: TGTGCCAGCTCACCGGACCCTGGGTGGCGGGGCACTGAAGCTTTCTTT

D: -
V: TRBV11-2
size: -
J: TRBJ2-2
CDR3: CASSLDSLGVGTGELFF
DNA: TGTGCCAGCAGCTTAGATTCCCTAGGTGTCGGAACCGGGGAGCTGTTTTTT

D: -
V: TRBV27
size: once
J: TRBJ2-2
CDR3: CASRGSGLNTGELFF
DNA: TGTGCCAGCAGAGGTAGCGGTCTCAACACCGGGGAGCTGTTTTTT

D: TRBD2
V: TRBV7-3
size: -
J: TRBJ2-1
CDR3: CASSIQAGDGEQFF
DNA: TGTGCCAGCAGCATACAAGCGGGAGACGGTGAGCAGTTCTTC

D: -
V: TRBV5-6
size: -
J: TRBJ2-5
CDR3: CASSSLTMGGTQYF
DNA: TGTGCCAGCAGCTCTCTGACTATGGGAGGGACCCAGTACTTC

D: -
V: TRBV5-1
size: -
J: TRBJ2-7
CDR3: CASSSANPGTLSYEQYF
DNA: TGCGCCAGCAGCTCCGCCAACCCAGGGACACTTTCCTACGAGCAGTACTTC

D: TRBD2
V: TRBV29-1
size: -
J: TRBJ2-1
CDR3: CSGHGTSGTGKFF
DNA: TGCAGCGGGCACGGGACTAGCGGGACGGGCAAGTTCTTC

D: TRBD2
V: TRBV18
size: -
J: TRBJ2-1
CDR3: CASSPPLAGVYNEQFF
DNA: TGTGCCAGCTCACCACCACTAGCGGGAGTATACAATGAGCAGTTCTTC

D: TRBD1
V: TRBV5-1
size: -
J: TRBJ1-4
CDR3: CASSRGQGEKLFF
DNA: TGCGCCAGCAGCCGGGGACAGGGGGAAAAACTGTTTTTT

D: -
V: TRBV5-1
size: -
J: TRBJ2-3
CDR3: CASSFGSTVTDTQYF
DNA: TGCGCCAGCAGCTTCGGGTCGACCGTCACAGATACGCAGTATTTT

D: TRBD1
V: TRBV29-1
size: -
J: TRBJ1-5
CDR3: CRAQGESQPQHF
DNA: TGCAGAGCACAGGGGGAGAGTCAGCCCCAGCATTTT

D: -
V: TRBV28
size: once
J: TRBJ2-3
CDR3: CASSPVLDTQYF
DNA: TGTGCCAGCAGTCCGGTCCTAGATACGCAGTATTTT

D: -
V: TRBV7-3
size: -
J: TRBJ2-6
CDR3: CASSDWSGANVLTF
DNA: TGTGCCAGCAGCGACTGGTCCGGGGCCAACGTCCTGACTTTC

D: -
V: TRBV7-9
size: -
J: TRBJ2-7
CDR3: CASSSQVEQYF
DNA: TGTGCCAGCAGCTCCCAGGTAGAGCAGTACTTC

D: TRBD1
V: TRBV29-1
size: -
J: TRBJ1-1
CDR3: CSVRRDSWTEAFF
DNA: TGCAGCGTGAGAAGGGACAGTTGGACTGAAGCTTTCTTT

D: -
V: TRBV5-4
size: -
J: TRBJ2-7
CDR3: CASSLDLYEQYF
DNA: TGTGCCAGCAGCTTGGATCTCTACGAGCAGTACTTC

D: -
V: TRBV6-6
size: few
J: TRBJ2-6
CDR3: CASSARGTGANVLTF
DNA: TGTGCCAGCAGCGCACGGGGGACCGGGGCCAACGTCCTGACTTTC